Listed below are T cell receptor beta chains from one sample, sequenced in a study of shared clonotypes between healthy human individuals. The protocol was immunoSEQ multiplex PCR, while the TCRdb copy is restricted to in-frame clones and leaves out a portion. The sample gives about 2.4 million clones, roughly 92% of which show up once; around 0.15% is in the top ten. Sequencing was performed on naive CD4+ T cells sorted from blood. These receptors all stem from a man aged 18-30 years in good health. Both conserved end residues are part of each CDR3. The D gene is left open where the match is weak. The listing skips clone size in some rows; elsewhere it reads once, few, many or a size class.

TRBV18	TRBD1	TRBJ2-1	.	CASSPGTGMHEQFF	TGTGCCAGCTCACCCGGGACAGGCATGCATGAGCAGTTCTTC
TRBV6-5	TRBD2	TRBJ2-7	.	CVVAGGPYEQYF	TGTGTAGTAGCGGGAGGGCCCTACGAGCAGTACTTC
TRBV18	TRBD1	TRBJ1-2	.	CASSPPGQGPSEGYTF	TGTGCCAGCTCACCACCCGGACAGGGGCCCTCTGAAGGCTACACCTTC
TRBV13	TRBD1	TRBJ1-2	.	CASSRGGQGLNYGYTF	TGTGCCAGCAGCAGGGGGGGACAGGGGCTCAACTATGGCTACACCTTC
TRBV20-1	.	TRBJ2-7	.	CSAEQDEQYF	TGCAGTGCTGAACAGGACGAGCAGTACTTC
TRBV9	.	TRBJ2-5	.	CASSVGPSVETQYF	TGTGCCAGCAGCGTCGGTCCTAGCGTAGAGACCCAGTACTTC
TRBV6-6	.	TRBJ2-3	.	CASSPQAEPPYF	TGTGCCAGCAGTCCACAGGCCGAACCCCCCTATTTT
TRBV5-1	TRBD2	TRBJ2-7	.	CASSPGLAVPYEQYF	TGCGCCAGCAGCCCGGGACTAGCGGTTCCCTACGAGCAGTACTTC
TRBV12-2	.	TRBJ2-1	.	CASRPRTSGYNEQFF	TGTGCAAGTCGCCCTCGGACTAGCGGGTACAATGAGCAGTTCTTC
TRBV6-5	.	TRBJ2-7	.	CASSSWPLSYEQYF	TGTGCCAGCAGTTCCTGGCCACTCTCCTACGAGCAGTACTTC
TRBV30	.	TRBJ1-5	.	CAWSGGGGNQPQHF	TGTGCCTGGAGTGGTGGGGGGGGCAATCAGCCCCAGCATTTT
TRBV5-6	TRBD1	TRBJ1-6	.	CASSFRQGSRSPLHF	TGTGCCAGCAGCTTTCGACAGGGTTCTCGCTCACCCCTCCACTTT
TRBV5-1	.	TRBJ1-3	.	CASSPEGLNTIYF	TGCGCCAGCAGCCCGGAGGGGTTAAACACCATATATTTT
TRBV18	TRBD2	TRBJ2-2	.	CASSPFGLAGGSTGELFF	TGTGCCAGCTCACCATTCGGACTAGCGGGGGGCTCCACCGGGGAGCTGTTTTTT
TRBV5-6	TRBD1	TRBJ1-1	.	CASSQGQGASLNTEAFF	TGTGCCAGCAGCCAAGGACAGGGCGCGAGTCTGAACACTGAAGCTTTCTTT
TRBV27	.	TRBJ1-1	.	CASSLSRNTEAFF	TGTGCCAGCAGTTTATCCAGGAACACTGAAGCTTTCTTT
TRBV6-6	.	TRBJ1-1	.	CASSESGRNTEAFF	TGTGCCAGCAGTGAGTCGGGGAGAAACACTGAAGCTTTCTTT
TRBV5-4	TRBD1	TRBJ2-3	.	CASSLGGFTDTQYF	TGTGCCAGCAGCTTAGGGGGCTTCACAGATACGCAGTATTTT
TRBV19	.	TRBJ2-3	.	CASRIGGVYEDTQYF	TGTGCCAGTAGAATCGGGGGAGTTTACGAAGATACGCAGTATTTT
TRBV18	.	TRBJ2-3	.	CASSPPSLARVDTQYF	TGTGCCAGCTCACCACCGTCCCTAGCGCGCGTCGATACGCAGTATTTT
TRBV5-1	.	TRBJ2-7	.	CASSFKDSQDYEQYF	TGCGCCAGCAGCTTCAAGGACAGCCAGGACTACGAGCAGTACTTC
TRBV11-2	.	TRBJ2-3	.	CASSYRGRDTQYF	TGTGCCAGCAGCTATCGTGGTCGAGATACGCAGTATTTT
TRBV27	.	TRBJ1-1	.	CASSFFRGGKSTEAFF	TGTGCCAGCAGTTTCTTCCGGGGGGGGAAGTCCACTGAAGCTTTCTTT
TRBV5-1	TRBD2	TRBJ2-3	.	CASSLSGGAVDTQYF	TGCGCCAGCAGCCTTAGCGGGGGGGCTGTAGATACGCAGTATTTT
TRBV19	.	TRBJ1-1	.	CASMLDLGTEAFF	TGTGCCAGTATGCTAGATTTGGGCACTGAAGCTTTCTTT
TRBV19	.	TRBJ1-4	.	CASSIKRGGSNEKLFF	TGTGCCAGTAGTATTAAACGGGGAGGCTCTAATGAAAAACTGTTTTTT
TRBV5-6	TRBD2	TRBJ2-7	once	CASSQPPGLAGAFYEQYF	TGTGCCAGCAGCCAGCCTCCGGGACTAGCGGGAGCTTTCTACGAGCAGTACTTC
TRBV4-3	.	TRBJ1-1	.	CASSQDRTVGTEAFF	TGCGCCAGCAGCCAAGATCGGACGGTGGGGACTGAAGCTTTCTTT
TRBV6-4	TRBD1	TRBJ2-1	once	CASSDSVGGTYNEQFF	TGTGCCAGCAGTGACTCTGTAGGGGGCACATACAATGAGCAGTTCTTC
TRBV25-1	.	TRBJ2-2	once	CASSDPGLNTGELFF	TGTGCCAGCAGTGACCCGGGCCTGAACACCGGGGAGCTGTTTTTT
TRBV5-4	.	TRBJ2-3	.	CASKGPQVTDTQYF	TGTGCCAGCAAAGGCCCACAGGTCACAGATACGCAGTATTTT
TRBV7-9	.	TRBJ2-5	.	CASSPEQETQYF	TGTGCCAGCAGCCCAGAGCAAGAGACCCAGTACTTC
TRBV6-1	TRBD2	TRBJ2-2	.	CATLPGLEYTGELFF	TGTGCCACATTACCGGGACTAGAGTACACCGGGGAGCTGTTTTTT
TRBV5-1	.	TRBJ1-4	.	CASSLEQGANEKLFF	TGCGCCAGCAGCTTGGAGCAGGGAGCTAATGAAAAACTGTTTTTT
TRBV5-8	.	TRBJ2-5	.	CASSLNLIETQYF	TGTGCCAGCAGCTTGAATCTTATCGAGACCCAGTACTTC
TRBV28	TRBD1	TRBJ1-2	.	CASSLPPGTGHGYTF	TGTGCCAGCAGTTTACCGCCCGGGACAGGGCATGGCTACACCTTC
TRBV30	TRBD2	TRBJ2-3	.	CAWKTTGGGDTQYF	TGTGCCTGGAAAACAACGGGGGGTGGAGATACGCAGTATTTT
TRBV29-1	.	TRBJ1-1	.	CSGSRDTRGTEAFF	TGCAGCGGCTCAAGGGACACCCGAGGCACTGAAGCTTTCTTT
TRBV2	TRBD2	TRBJ2-5	.	CASSGSWGGETQYF	TGTGCCAGCAGTGGATCGTGGGGGGGGGAGACCCAGTACTTC
TRBV7-2	.	TRBJ1-2	.	CASSLGTLPYGYTF	TGTGCCAGCAGCCTGGGAACGCTTCCCTATGGCTACACCTTC
TRBV9	TRBD2	TRBJ2-3	.	CASSEHGGTSGTYTDTQYF	TGTGCCAGCAGCGAGCATGGGGGGACTAGCGGGACTTACACAGATACGCAGTATTTT
TRBV6-5	.	TRBJ2-4	.	CASSYRGLAKNIQYF	TGTGCCAGCAGTTACCGGGGTCTGGCCAAAAACATTCAGTACTTC
TRBV2	.	TRBJ2-7	once	CASSPKEGISTYEQYF	TGTGCCAGCAGTCCCAAGGAGGGAATTTCAACCTACGAGCAGTACTTC
TRBV19	.	TRBJ1-4	few	CASSHGPLWEKLFF	TGTGCCAGTTCCCACGGGCCTCTTTGGGAAAAACTGTTTTTT
TRBV6-5	.	TRBJ2-5	.	CASSPRLRETQYF	TGTGCCAGCAGCCCTCGGCTCCGAGAGACCCAGTACTTC
TRBV7-2	.	TRBJ1-2	.	CASSLEGRNYGYTF	TGTGCCAGCAGCTTAGAAGGCAGGAACTATGGCTACACCTTC
TRBV6-5	TRBD1	TRBJ1-5	.	CASSFLQGSYQPQHF	TGTGCCAGCAGTTTTTTACAGGGGAGTTATCAGCCCCAGCATTTT
TRBV7-2	TRBD1	TRBJ2-5	.	CASSPSTGLQETQYF	TGTGCCAGCAGCCCATCGACAGGGCTCCAAGAGACCCAGTACTTC
TRBV5-1	TRBD1	TRBJ1-1	once	CASREGQGTMNTEAFF	TGCGCCAGCAGGGAGGGACAGGGAACCATGAACACTGAAGCTTTCTTT
TRBV11-2	.	TRBJ2-1	.	CASSPLTSSYNEQFF	TGTGCCAGCAGCCCTCTTACGAGCTCCTACAATGAGCAGTTCTTC
TRBV27	.	TRBJ1-2	few	CASSARLGGENGYTF	TGTGCCAGCAGCGCCCGGTTGGGGGGAGAGAATGGCTACACCTTC
TRBV2	.	TRBJ1-2	.	CASSEALDSGGYTF	TGTGCCAGCAGTGAAGCCCTGGATAGCGGGGGCTACACCTTC
TRBV5-4	TRBD2	TRBJ2-7	.	CASSFAGGGYEQYF	TGTGCCAGCAGCTTCGCGGGAGGGGGGTACGAGCAGTACTTC
TRBV7-2	.	TRBJ1-2	.	CASSLGQGFYGYTF	TGTGCCAGCAGCTTAGGGCAGGGATTCTATGGCTACACCTTC